This T cell receptor (beta chain) was documented in a study of control samples from healthy donors and cancer patients. The CDR3 is 12 amino acids. V was trimmed by 4 bases and J by 5 bases, leaving 8 bases between them. Germline CDR1 is LGHNT and CDR2 is FRNRAP. Clones were read by immunoSEQ multiplex PCR, and TCRdb kept only the in-frame ones, dropping some. The sample records approximately 97,000 clones, around 88% being singletons. Sequenced sample: blood. The chain joins TRBV12-5 to TRBJ2-5; no reliable D call. The TCR comes from a man aged 25-40 years in good health. The CDR3 coding sequence is TGTGCTAGTGGTTCCTATTCGGAGACCCAGTACTTC. It encodes CASGSYSETQYF. The whole variable domain, filled in from reference TRBV12-5 and TRBJ2-5, reads DARVTQTPRHKVTEMGQEVTMRCQPILGHNTVFWYRQTMMQGLELLAYFRNRAPLDDSGMPKDRFSAEMPDATLATLKIQPSEPRDSAVYFCASGSYSETQYFGPGTRLLVL.